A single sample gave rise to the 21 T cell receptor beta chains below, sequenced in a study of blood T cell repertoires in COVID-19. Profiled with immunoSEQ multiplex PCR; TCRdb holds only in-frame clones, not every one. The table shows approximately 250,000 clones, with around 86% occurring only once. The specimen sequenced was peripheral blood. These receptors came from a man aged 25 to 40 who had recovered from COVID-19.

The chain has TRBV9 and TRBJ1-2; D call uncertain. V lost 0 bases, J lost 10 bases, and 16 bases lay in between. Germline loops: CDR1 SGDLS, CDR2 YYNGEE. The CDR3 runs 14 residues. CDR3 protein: CASSVDGVPRVYTF. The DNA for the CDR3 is TGTGCCAGCAGCGTAGATGGTGTCCCACGAGTCTACACCTTC.

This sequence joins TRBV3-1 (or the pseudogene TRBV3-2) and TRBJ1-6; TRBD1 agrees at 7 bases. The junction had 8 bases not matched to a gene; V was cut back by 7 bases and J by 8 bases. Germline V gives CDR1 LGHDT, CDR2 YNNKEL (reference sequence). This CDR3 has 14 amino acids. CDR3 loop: CASTPGQKDSPLHF. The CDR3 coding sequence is TGTGCCAGCACCCCGGGACAGAAGGATTCACCCCTCCACTTT.

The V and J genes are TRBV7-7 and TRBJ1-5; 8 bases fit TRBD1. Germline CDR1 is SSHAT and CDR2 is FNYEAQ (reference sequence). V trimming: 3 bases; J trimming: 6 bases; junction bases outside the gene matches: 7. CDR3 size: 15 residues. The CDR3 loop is CASSFGDRGGQPQHF. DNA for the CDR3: TGTGCCAGCAGCTTCGGTGACAGGGGAGGTCAGCCCCAGCATTTT.

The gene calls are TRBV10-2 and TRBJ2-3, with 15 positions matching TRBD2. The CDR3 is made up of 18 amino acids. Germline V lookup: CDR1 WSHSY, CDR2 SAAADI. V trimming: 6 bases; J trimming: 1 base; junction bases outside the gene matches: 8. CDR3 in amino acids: CASSQRTSGGAGTDTQYF. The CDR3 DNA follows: TGCGCCAGCAGCCAACGGACTAGCGGGGGGGCGGGCACAGATACGCAGTATTTT.

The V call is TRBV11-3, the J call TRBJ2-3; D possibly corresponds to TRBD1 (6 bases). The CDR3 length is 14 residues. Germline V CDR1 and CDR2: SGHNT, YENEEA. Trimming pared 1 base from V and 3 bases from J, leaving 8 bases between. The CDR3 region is CASSLGTATDTQYF. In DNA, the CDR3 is TGTGCCAGCAGCTTAGGGACAGCTACAGATACGCAGTATTTT.

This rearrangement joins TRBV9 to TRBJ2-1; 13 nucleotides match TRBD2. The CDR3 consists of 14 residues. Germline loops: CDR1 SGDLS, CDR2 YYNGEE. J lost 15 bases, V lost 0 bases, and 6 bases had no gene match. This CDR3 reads CASSVEGTSGAPFF. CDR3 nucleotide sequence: TGTGCCAGCAGCGTAGAAGGGACTAGCGGGGCTCCGTTCTTC.

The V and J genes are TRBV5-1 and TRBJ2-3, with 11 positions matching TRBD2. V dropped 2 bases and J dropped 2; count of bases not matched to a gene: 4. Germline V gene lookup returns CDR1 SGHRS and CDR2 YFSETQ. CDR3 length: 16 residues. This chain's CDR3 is CASSFRTSGFTDTQYF. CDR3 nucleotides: TGCGCCAGCAGCTTCCGGACTAGCGGGTTCACAGATACGCAGTATTTT.

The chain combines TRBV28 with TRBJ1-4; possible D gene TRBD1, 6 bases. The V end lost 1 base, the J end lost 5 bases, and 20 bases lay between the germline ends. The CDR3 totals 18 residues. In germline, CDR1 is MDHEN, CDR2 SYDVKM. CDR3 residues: CASSLSLSPGDPNEKLFF. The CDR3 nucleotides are TGTGCCAGCAGTTTATCCTTGTCCCCAGGGGACCCAAATGAAAAACTGTTTTTT.

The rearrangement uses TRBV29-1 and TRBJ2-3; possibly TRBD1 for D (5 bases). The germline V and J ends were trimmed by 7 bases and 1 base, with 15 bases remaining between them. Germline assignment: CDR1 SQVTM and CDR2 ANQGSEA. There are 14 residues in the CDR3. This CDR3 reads CSALAQGGTDTQYF. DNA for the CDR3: TGCAGCGCATTAGCTCAGGGTGGCACAGATACGCAGTATTTT.

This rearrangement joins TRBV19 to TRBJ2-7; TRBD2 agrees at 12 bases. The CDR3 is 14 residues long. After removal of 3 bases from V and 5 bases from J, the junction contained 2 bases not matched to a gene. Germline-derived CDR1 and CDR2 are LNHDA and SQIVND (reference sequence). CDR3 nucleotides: TGTGCCAGTAGTATTACTAGCGGGGGGAACGAGCAGTACTTC. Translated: CASSITSGGNEQYF.

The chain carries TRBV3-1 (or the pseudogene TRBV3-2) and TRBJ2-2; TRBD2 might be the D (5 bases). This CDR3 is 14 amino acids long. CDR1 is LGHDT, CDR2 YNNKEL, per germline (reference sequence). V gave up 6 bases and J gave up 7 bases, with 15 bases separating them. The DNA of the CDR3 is TGTGCCAGCAGACACGTAAGCGGTGGCGGGGAGCTGTTTTTT. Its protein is CASRHVSGGGELFF.

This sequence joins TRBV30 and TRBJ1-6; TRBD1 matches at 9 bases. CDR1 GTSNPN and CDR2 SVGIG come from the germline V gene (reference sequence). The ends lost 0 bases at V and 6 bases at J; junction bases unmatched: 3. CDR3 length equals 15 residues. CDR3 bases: TGTGCCTGGAGTGTACTGGGACAGGGTAATTCACCCCTCCACTTT. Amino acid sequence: CAWSVLGQGNSPLHF.

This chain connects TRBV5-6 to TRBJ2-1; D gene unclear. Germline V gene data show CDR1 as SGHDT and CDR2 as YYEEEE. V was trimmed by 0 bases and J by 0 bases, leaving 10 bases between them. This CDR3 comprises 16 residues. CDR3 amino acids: CASSLGLQSSYNEQFF. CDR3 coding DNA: TGTGCCAGCAGCTTGGGACTCCAGAGCTCCTACAATGAGCAGTTCTTC. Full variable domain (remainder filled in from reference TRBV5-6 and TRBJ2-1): DAGVTQSPTHLIKTRGQQVTLRCSPKSGHDTVSWYQQALGQGPQFIFQYYEEEERQRGNFPDRFSGHQFPNYSSELNVNALLLGDSALYLCASSLGLQSSYNEQFFGPGTRLTVL.

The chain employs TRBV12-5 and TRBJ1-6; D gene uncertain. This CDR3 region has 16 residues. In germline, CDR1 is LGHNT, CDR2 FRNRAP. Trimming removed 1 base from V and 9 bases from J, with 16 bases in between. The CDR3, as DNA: TGTGCTAGTGGTTTGGCCCCCCGAGTGAACGGTTCACCCCTCCACTTT. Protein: CASGLAPRVNGSPLHF.

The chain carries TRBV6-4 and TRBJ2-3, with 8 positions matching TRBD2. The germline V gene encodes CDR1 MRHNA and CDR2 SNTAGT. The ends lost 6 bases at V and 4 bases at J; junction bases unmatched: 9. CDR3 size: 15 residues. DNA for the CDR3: TGTGCCAGCAGCAGCGCGGGGGGATCTGCAGATACGCAGTATTTT. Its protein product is CASSSAGGSADTQYF.

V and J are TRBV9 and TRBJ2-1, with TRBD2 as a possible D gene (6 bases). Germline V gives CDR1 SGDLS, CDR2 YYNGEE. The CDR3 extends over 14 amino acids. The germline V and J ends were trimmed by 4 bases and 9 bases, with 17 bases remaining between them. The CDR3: CASSPVGVGGEQFF. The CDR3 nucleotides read TGTGCCAGCAGCCCCGTCGGGGTCGGGGGTGAGCAGTTCTTC.

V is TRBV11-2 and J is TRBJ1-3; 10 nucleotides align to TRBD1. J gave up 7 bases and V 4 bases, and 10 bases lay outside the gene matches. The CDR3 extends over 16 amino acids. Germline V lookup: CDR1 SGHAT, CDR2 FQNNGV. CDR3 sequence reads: CASSSPGQGTRNTIYF. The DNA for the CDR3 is TGTGCCAGCAGCTCTCCGGGACAGGGGACTAGGAACACCATATATTTT. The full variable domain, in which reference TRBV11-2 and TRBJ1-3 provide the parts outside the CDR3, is EAGVAQSPRYKIIEKRQSVAFWCNPISGHATLYWYQQILGQGPKLLIQFQNNGVVDDSQLPKDRFSAERLKGVDSTLKIQPAKLEDSAVYLCASSSPGQGTRNTIYFGEGSWLTVV.

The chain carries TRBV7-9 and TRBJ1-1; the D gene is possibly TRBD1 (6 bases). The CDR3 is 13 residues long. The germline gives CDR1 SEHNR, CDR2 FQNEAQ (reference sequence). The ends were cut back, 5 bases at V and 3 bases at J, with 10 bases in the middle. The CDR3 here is CASSPNRDTEAFF. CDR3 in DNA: TGTGCCAGCAGCCCGAACAGGGACACTGAAGCTTTCTTT.

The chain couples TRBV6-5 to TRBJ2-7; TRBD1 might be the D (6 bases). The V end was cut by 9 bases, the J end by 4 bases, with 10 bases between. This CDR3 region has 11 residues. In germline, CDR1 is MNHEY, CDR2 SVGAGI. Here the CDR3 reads CASEQGYEQYF. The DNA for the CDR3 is TGTGCCAGTGAACAGGGTTACGAGCAGTACTTC.

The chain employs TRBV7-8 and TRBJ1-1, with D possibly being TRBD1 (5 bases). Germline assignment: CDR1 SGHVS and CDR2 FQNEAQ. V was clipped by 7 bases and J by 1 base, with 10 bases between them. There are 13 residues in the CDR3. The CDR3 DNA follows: TGTGCCAGCAACAGAAGGGGGAACACTGAAGCTTTCTTT. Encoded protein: CASNRRGNTEAFF.

This CDR3 is CASTPGLGRTDTQYF. CDR3 nucleotide sequence: TGTGCCAGCACCCCGGGACTAGGAAGAACAGATACGCAGTATTTT. V and J are TRBV27 and TRBJ2-3, with TRBD2 identical over 8 bases. Losses at the gene ends were 7 bases for V and 3 bases for J; bases not matched to a gene: 9. From germline, CDR1 is MNHEY and CDR2 SMNVEV (reference sequence). The CDR3 length is 15 residues.